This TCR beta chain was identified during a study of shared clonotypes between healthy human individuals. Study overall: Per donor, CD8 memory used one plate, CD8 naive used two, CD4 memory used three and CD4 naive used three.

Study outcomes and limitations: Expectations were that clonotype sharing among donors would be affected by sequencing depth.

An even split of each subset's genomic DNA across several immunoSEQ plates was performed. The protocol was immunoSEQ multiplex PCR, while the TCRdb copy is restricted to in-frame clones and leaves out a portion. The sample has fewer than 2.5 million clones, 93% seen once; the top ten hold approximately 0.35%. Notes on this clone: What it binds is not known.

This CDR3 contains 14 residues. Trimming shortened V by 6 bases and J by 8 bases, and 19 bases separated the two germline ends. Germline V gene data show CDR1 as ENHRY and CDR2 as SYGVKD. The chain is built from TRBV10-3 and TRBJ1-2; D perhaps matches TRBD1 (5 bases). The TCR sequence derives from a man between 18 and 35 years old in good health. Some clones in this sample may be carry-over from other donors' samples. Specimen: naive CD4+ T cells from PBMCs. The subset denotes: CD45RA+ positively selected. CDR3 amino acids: CAISDRDPGMGYTF. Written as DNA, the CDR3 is TGTGCCATCAGCGACCGGGACCCCGGGATGGGCTACACCTTC.